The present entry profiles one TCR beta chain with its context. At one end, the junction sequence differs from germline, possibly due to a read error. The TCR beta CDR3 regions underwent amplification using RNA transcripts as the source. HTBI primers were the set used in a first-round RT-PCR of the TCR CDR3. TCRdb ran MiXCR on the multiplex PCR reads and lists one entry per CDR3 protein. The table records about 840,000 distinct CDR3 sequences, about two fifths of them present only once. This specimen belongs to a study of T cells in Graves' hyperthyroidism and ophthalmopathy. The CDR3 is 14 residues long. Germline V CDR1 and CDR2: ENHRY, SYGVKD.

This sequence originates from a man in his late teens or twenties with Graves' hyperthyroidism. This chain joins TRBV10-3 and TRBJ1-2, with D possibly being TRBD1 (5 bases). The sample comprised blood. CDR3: CASSPGRNNYGYTF. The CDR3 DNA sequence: TGTGCCAGCAGTCCGGGACGGAATAACTATGGCTACACCTTC.